This TCR beta chain appears in the sequencing data of a study of T cells in Graves' hyperthyroidism and ophthalmopathy. Findings and caveats of the study: Ophthalmopathy stood apart from stable hyperthyroidism in a 13 V-J model. Blood also held most thyroid clonotypes expanded beyond 0.001.

Lactation, pregnancy, other autoimmune disease or uncontrolled infection led to exclusion of patients. Using around 10 ml of fresh peripheral blood, PBMCs were prepared. With regard to this clonotype: Its antigen is not identified.

V shed 6 bases and J 2 bases; nucleotides not matched to a gene: 2. Germline lookup yields CDR1 DFQATT and CDR2 SNEGSKA (reference sequence). This CDR3 has 13 residues. Amplified TCR beta CDR3 regions came from RNA transcripts. In the first-round RT-PCR of the TCR CDR3, the HTBI primer set was used. TCRdb re-called the multiplex PCR reads through MiXCR, storing one row per CDR3 protein. The profile shows roughly 420,000 distinct CDR3 sequences, 15% to 19% of them singletons. Sequenced material: blood. The gene calls are TRBV20-1 and TRBJ1-4; TRBD1 aligns across 8 bases. The TCR comes from a young woman with Graves' hyperthyroidism. For the CDR3, the DNA is TGCAGTGCCCGGACAGGGACTAATGAAAAACTGTTTTTT. Translated: CSARTGTNEKLFF.